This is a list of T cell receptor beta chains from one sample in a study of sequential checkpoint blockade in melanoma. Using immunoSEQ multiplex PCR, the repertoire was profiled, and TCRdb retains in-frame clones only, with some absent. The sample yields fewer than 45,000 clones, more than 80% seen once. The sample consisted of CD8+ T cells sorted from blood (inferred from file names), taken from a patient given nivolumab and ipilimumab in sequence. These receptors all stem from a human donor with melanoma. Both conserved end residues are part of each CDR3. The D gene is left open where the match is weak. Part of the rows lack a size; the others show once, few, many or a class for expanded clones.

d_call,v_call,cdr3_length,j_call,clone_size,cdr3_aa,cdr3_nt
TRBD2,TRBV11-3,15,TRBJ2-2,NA,CASSLLAGGTGELFF,TGTGCCAGCAGCCTTCTAGCGGGAGGTACCGGGGAGCTGTTTTTT
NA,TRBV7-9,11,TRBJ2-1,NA,CASSAYNEQFF,TGTGCCAGCAGCGCGTACAATGAGCAGTTCTTC
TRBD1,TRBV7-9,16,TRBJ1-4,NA,CASSPRTGATNEKLFF,TGTGCCAGCAGCCCCAGGACAGGGGCAACTAATGAAAAACTGTTTTTT
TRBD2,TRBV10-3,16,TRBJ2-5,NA,CAIRREASGPQETQYF,TGTGCCATCAGAAGGGAGGCTAGCGGACCTCAAGAGACCCAGTACTTC
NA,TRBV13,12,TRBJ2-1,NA,CASSLTGNEQFF,TGTGCCAGCAGCTTAACCGGGAATGAGCAGTTCTTC
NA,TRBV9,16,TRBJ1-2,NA,CASSVAPQALVGGYTF,TGTGCCAGCAGCGTAGCCCCCCAGGCCTTGGTAGGTGGCTACACCTTC
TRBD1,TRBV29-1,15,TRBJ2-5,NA,CSVETGTGYQETQYF,TGCAGCGTTGAAACCGGGACAGGCTACCAAGAGACCCAGTACTTC
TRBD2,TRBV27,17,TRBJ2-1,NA,CASSLGTSGSFNNEQFF,TGTGCCAGCAGTTTAGGGACTAGCGGCAGCTTTAACAATGAGCAGTTCTTC
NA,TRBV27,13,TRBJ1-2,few,CASSFSGVYGYTF,TGTGCCAGCAGTTTTTCGGGGGTGTATGGCTACACCTTC
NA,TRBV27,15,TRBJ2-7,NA,CASSPYAGLTYEQYF,TGTGCCAGCAGTCCCTATGCGGGACTCACCTACGAGCAGTACTTC
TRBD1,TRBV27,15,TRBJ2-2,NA,CASSRQGDITGELFF,TGTGCCAGCAGTCGACAGGGGGATATCACCGGGGAGCTGTTTTTT
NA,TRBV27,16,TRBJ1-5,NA,CASSSLREGVDQPQHF,TGTGCCAGCAGTTCCCTGCGTGAGGGGGTAGATCAGCCCCAGCATTTT